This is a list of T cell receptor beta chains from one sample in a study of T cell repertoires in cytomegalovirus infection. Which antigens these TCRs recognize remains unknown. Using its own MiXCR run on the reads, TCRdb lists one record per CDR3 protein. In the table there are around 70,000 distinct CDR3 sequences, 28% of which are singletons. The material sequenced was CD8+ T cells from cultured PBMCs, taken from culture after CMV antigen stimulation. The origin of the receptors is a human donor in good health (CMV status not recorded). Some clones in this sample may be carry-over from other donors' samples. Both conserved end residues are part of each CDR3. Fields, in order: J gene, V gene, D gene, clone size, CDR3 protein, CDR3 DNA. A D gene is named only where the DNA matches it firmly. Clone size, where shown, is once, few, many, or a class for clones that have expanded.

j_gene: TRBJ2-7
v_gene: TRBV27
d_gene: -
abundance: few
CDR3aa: CASSLEGREQYF
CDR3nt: TGTGCCAGCAGTTTAGAAGGGAGGGAGCAGTACTTC

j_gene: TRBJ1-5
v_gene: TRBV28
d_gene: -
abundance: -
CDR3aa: CASSPLNSNQPQHF
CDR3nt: TGTGCCAGCAGTCCTTTAAATAGCAATCAGCCCCAGCATTTT

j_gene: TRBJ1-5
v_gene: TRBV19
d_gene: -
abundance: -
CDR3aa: CASDTGPYSNQPQHF
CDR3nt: TGTGCCAGTGATACCGGGCCCTATAGCAATCAGCCCCAGCATTTT

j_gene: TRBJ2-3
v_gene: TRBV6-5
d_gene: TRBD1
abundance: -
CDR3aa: CASSYGEPQGATDTQYF
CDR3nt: TGTGCCAGCAGTTACGGGGAACCCCAGGGGGCCACAGATACGCAGTATTTT

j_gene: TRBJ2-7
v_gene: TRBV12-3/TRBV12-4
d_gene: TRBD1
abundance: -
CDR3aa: CASSAPYRGEQYF
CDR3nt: TGTGCCAGCAGTGCCCCCTACAGGGGCGAGCAGTACTTC

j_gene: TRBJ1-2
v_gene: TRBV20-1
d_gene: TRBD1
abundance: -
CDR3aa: CSARDRVFGYTF
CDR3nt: TGCAGTGCTAGGGACAGGGTCTTTGGCTACACCTTC

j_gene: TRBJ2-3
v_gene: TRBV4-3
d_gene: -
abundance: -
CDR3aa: CASSQDGGGTSTDTQYF
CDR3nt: TGCGCCAGCAGCCAAGATGGTGGTGGGACTAGCACAGATACGCAGTATTTT

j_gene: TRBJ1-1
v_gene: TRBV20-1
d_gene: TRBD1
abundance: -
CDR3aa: CSARSPGQALQVMNTEAFF
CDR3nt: TGCAGTGCTAGATCTCCAGGACAGGCCCTACAGGTGATGAACACTGAAGCTTTCTTT

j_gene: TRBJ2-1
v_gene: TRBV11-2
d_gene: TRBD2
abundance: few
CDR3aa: CASTPWGSGTSGGGLNEQFF
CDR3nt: TGTGCCAGCACCCCGTGGGGGTCCGGGACTAGCGGGGGGGGCCTCAATGAGCAGTTCTTC

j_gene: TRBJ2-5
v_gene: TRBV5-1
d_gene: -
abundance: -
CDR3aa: CASSLATLQETQYF
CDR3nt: TGCGCCAGCAGCTTGGCGACTCTCCAAGAGACCCAGTACTTC

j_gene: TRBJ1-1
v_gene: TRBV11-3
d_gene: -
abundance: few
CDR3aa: CASSLSVEAFF
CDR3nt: TGTGCCAGCAGCTTATCGGTTGAAGCTTTCTTT

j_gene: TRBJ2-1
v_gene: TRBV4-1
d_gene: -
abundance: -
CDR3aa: CASRQEWQASSYNEQFF
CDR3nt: TGCGCCAGCAGACAAGAGTGGCAGGCCAGCTCCTACAATGAGCAGTTCTTC

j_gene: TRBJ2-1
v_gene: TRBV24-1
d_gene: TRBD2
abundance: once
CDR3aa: CATSDPKREITNEQFF
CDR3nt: TGTGCCACCAGTGACCCGAAGCGGGAAATTACCAATGAGCAGTTCTTC

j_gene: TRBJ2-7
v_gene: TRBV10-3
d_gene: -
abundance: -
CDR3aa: CAISEGGPGLRSYEQYF
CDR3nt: TGTGCCATCAGTGAGGGTGGGCCGGGACTCCGGAGCTACGAGCAGTACTTC

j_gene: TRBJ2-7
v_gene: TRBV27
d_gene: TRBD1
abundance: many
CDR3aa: CASSLSPGTGIHEQYF
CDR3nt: TGTGCCAGCAGTTTATCACCCGGGACAGGGATCCACGAGCAGTACTTC

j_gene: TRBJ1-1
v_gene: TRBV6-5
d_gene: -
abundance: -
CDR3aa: CASSYSRGGDTEAFF
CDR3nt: TGTGCCAGCAGTTACTCCAGGGGAGGGGACACTGAAGCTTTCTTT

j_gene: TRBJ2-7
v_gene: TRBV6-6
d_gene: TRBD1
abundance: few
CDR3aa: CASSYIHGQGPYEQYF
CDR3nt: TGTGCCAGCAGTTACATCCACGGACAGGGTCCCTACGAGCAGTACTTC

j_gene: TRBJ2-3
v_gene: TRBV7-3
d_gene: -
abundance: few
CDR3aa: CASSLTRGAQTQYF
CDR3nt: TGTGCCAGCAGCTTAACGAGGGGGGCGCAAACGCAGTATTTT

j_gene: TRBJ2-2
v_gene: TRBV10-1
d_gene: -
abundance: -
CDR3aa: CASSGTLSGELFF
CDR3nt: TGCGCCAGCAGCGGGACTTTGTCCGGGGAGCTGTTTTTT

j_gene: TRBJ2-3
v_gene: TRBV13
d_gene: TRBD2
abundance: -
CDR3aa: CASSLWTSPSRDTQYF
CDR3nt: TGTGCCAGCAGCCTCTGGACTAGCCCCTCGAGAGATACGCAGTATTTT

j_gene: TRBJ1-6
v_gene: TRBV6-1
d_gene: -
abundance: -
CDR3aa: CASMVGQKNSPLHF
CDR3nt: TGTGCCAGCATGGTAGGACAGAAGAATTCACCCCTCCACTTT

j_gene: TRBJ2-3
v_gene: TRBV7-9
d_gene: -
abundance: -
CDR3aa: CASRGSGSTDTQYF
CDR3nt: TGTGCCAGCAGAGGCAGCGGTAGCACAGATACGCAGTATTTT

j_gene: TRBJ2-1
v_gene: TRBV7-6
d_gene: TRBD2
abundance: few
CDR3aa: CASSTGTRGYNEQFF
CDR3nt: TGTGCTAGCAGCACCGGGACTAGAGGGTACAATGAGCAGTTCTTC

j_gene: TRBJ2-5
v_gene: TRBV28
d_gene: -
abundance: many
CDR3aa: CASSPSDIWVLETQYF
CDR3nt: TGTGCCAGCAGTCCTTCAGACATCTGGGTCTTAGAGACCCAGTACTTC

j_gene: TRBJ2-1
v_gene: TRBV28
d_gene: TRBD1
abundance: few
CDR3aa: CVAQGQGANEQFF
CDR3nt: TGTGTCGCCCAGGGACAGGGGGCAAATGAGCAGTTCTTC

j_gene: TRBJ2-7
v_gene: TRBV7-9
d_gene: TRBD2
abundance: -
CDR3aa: CASSQVASGYHEQYF
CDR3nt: TGTGCCAGCAGCCAGGTGGCTAGCGGTTACCACGAGCAGTACTTC

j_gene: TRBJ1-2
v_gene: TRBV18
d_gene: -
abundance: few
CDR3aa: CASSPSGVWYGYTF
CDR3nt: TGTGCCAGCTCACCAAGCGGGGTCTGGTATGGCTACACCTTC

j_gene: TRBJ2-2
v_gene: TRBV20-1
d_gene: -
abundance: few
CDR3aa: CSARDEDRLFF
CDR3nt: TGCAGTGCTAGAGATGAGGATCGGCTGTTTTTT

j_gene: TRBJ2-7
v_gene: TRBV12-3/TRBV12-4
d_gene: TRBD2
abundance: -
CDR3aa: CANSPLLAGVSYEQYF
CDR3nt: TGTGCCAACAGCCCCTTGTTAGCGGGGGTCTCCTACGAGCAGTACTTC

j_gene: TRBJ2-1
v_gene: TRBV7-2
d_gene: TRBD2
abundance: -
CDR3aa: CASSSGTSGGQSEQFF
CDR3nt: TGTGCCAGCAGTTCCGGGACTAGCGGGGGGCAGTCTGAGCAGTTCTTC

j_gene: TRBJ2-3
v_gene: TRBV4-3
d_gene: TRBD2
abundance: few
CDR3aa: CASSQALAGALGDTQYF
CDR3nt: TGCGCCAGCAGCCAGGCCTTAGCGGGAGCCCTGGGAGATACGCAGTATTTT

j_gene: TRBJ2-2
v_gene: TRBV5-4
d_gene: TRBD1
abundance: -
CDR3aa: CASSSGTGGTGELFF
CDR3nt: TGTGCCAGCAGCTCGGGGACAGGGGGCACCGGGGAGCTGTTTTTT

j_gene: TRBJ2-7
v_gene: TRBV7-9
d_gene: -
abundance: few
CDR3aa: CASSLPAGHEQYF
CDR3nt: TGTGCCAGCAGCTTACCCGCGGGGCACGAGCAGTACTTC

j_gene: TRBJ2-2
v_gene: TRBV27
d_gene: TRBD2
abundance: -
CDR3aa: CASSLSGGAGELFF
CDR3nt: TGTGCCAGCAGTTTGAGCGGGGGGGCCGGGGAGCTGTTTTTT

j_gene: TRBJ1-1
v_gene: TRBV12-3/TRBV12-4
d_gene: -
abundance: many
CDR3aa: CASSLNRRGTEAFF
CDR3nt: TGTGCCAGCAGTTTGAACAGACGGGGCACTGAAGCTTTCTTT

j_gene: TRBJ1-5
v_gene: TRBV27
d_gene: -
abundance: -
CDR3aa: CASREQGGNSNQPQHF
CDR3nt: TGTGCCAGCAGAGAGCAGGGCGGGAATAGCAATCAGCCCCAGCATTTT

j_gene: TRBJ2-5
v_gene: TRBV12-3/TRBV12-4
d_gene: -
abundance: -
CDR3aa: CASSAADRQETQYF
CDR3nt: TGTGCCAGCAGTGCCGCCGACAGACAAGAGACCCAGTACTTC

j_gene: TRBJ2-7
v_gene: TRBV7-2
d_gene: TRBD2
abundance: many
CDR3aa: CASSLGPSGSKGQYF
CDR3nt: TGTGCCAGCAGCTTGGGGCCTAGCGGGAGTAAGGGGCAGTACTTC

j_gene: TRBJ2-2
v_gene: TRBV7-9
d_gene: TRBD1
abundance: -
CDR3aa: CASIIRQGTGELFF
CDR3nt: TGTGCCAGCATCATAAGACAGGGAACCGGGGAGCTGTTTTTT

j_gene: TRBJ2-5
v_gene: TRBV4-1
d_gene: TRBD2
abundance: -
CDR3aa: CASSHQPGTSEETQYF
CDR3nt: TGCGCCAGCAGCCATCAACCCGGGACTAGCGAAGAGACCCAGTACTTC

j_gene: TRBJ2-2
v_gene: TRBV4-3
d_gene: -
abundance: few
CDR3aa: CASSYTDTGELFF
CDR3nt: TGCGCCAGCAGCTATACAGACACCGGGGAGCTGTTTTTT